The rows below give T cell receptor beta chains drawn from one sample of a study of memory CD4+ T cells and cytomegalovirus serostatus. The protocol was immunoSEQ multiplex PCR, while the TCRdb copy is restricted to in-frame clones and leaves out a portion. The sample carries over 40,000 clones, roughly three quarters recorded once. The sample taken for sequencing was memory CD4+ T cells from blood. These receptors were taken from an adult in good health and CMV-seronegative. Each CDR3 is given without its conserved first and last residue. A D gene is named only where the DNA matches it firmly.

D: -; V: TRBV4-1; J: TRBJ2-2; CDR3: ASSQDHPFTNTGELF
D: -; V: TRBV30; J: TRBJ1-3; CDR3: AWSRGLFSTGNTIY
D: TRBD1; V: TRBV12-5; J: TRBJ1-2; CDR3: ASGLLAGGGYGYT
D: TRBD1; V: TRBV5-1; J: TRBJ1-1; CDR3: ASSLSGTGNTEAF
D: -; V: TRBV18; J: TRBJ1-1; CDR3: ASSPGQSTEAF
D: TRBD1; V: TRBV9; J: TRBJ1-5; CDR3: ASSAGTGGGQPQH
D: -; V: TRBV6-7; J: TRBJ2-5; CDR3: ASSYWKLKGEQETQY
D: -; V: TRBV4-1; J: TRBJ2-3; CDR3: ASSQDRGASTDTQY
D: -; V: TRBV11-2; J: TRBJ2-3; CDR3: ASSLRKTDTDTQY
D: TRBD2; V: TRBV9; J: TRBJ2-3; CDR3: ASSPRFVSGGATDTQY
D: TRBD2; V: TRBV5-1; J: TRBJ2-4; CDR3: ASSRGEGGGKNIQY
D: -; V: TRBV18; J: TRBJ2-7; CDR3: ASSPQRGDEQY
D: -; V: TRBV7-2; J: TRBJ1-5; CDR3: ASSLFREEQPQH
D: -; V: TRBV11-3; J: TRBJ1-1; CDR3: ASSAAFGTEAF
D: TRBD2; V: TRBV13; J: TRBJ2-3; CDR3: ASSLTGLAGSSDTQY
D: -; V: TRBV18; J: TRBJ2-7; CDR3: ASSPDRYEQY
D: -; V: TRBV14; J: TRBJ1-1; CDR3: ASRTGGNTEAF
D: TRBD1; V: TRBV4-3; J: TRBJ2-1; CDR3: ASSQDRGQGRTYNEQF
D: TRBD2; V: TRBV29-1; J: TRBJ2-5; CDR3: STKGAGGPQETQY
D: -; V: TRBV4-3; J: TRBJ1-2; CDR3: ASSRTGEDYGYT
D: TRBD2; V: TRBV4-1; J: TRBJ2-3; CDR3: ASSQDGSGGLNTDTQY
D: TRBD1; V: TRBV29-1; J: TRBJ1-1; CDR3: SVVPWGQTTNTEAF
D: -; V: TRBV6-6; J: TRBJ2-7; CDR3: ASSLGRDYEQY
D: TRBD2; V: TRBV5-5; J: TRBJ2-5; CDR3: ASSLEAGGGWETQY
D: -; V: TRBV5-6; J: TRBJ2-1; CDR3: ASSRTPYLRF
D: TRBD1; V: TRBV6-6; J: TRBJ1-5; CDR3: ASSRTGDQPQH
D: -; V: TRBV27; J: TRBJ1-1; CDR3: ASSSFFRGNTEAF
D: TRBD2; V: TRBV4-3; J: TRBJ2-5; CDR3: ASSPIGSASGAGGEETQY
D: -; V: TRBV5-5; J: TRBJ2-1; CDR3: ASSLWDGVFEQF
D: -; V: TRBV5-1; J: TRBJ2-1; CDR3: ASRGGDEQF
D: TRBD1; V: TRBV7-8; J: TRBJ2-7; CDR3: ASSRPFRDRGYEQY